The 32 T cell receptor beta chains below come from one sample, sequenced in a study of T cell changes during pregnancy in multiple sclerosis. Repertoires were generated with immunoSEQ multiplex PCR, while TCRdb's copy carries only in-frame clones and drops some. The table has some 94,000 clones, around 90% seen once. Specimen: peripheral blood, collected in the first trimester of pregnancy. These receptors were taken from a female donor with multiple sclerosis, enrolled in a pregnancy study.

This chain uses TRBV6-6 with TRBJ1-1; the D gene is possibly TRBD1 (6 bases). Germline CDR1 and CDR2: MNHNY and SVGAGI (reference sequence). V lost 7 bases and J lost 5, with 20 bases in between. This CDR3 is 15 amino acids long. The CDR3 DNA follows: TGTGCCAGCACCGAGGGAGGGGGGAGAGAGACTGAAGCTTTCTTT. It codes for CASTEGGGRETEAFF.

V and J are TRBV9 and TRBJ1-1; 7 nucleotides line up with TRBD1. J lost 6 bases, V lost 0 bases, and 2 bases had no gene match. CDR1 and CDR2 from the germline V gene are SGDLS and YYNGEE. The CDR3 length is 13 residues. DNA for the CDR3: TGTGCCAGCAGCGTAGGAGGGGGCGCTGAAGCTTTCTTT. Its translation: CASSVGGGAEAFF.

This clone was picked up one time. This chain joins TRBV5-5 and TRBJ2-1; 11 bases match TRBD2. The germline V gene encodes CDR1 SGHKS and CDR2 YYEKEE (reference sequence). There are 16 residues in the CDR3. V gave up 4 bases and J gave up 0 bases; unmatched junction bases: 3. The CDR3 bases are TGTGCCAGCAGCGCGGGACTAGCGGACTCCTACAATGAGCAGTTCTTC. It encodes CASSAGLADSYNEQFF.

The CDR3 protein is CASREGLASLYYGYTF. The CDR3 nucleotides read TGTGCCAGCAGGGAAGGACTTGCTTCATTATACTATGGCTACACCTTC. V usage is TRBV4-2 and J usage is TRBJ1-2, with no clear D. V was pared by 6 bases and J by 3 bases, with 20 bases between. Per germline, CDR1 LGHNA and CDR2 YNFKEQ. This CDR3 contains 16 residues.

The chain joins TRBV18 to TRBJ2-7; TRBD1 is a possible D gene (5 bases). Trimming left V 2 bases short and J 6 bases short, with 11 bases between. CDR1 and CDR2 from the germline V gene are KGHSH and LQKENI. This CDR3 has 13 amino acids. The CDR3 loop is CASSPDRKGEQYF. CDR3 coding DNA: TGTGCCAGCTCACCAGACAGAAAAGGCGAGCAGTACTTC.

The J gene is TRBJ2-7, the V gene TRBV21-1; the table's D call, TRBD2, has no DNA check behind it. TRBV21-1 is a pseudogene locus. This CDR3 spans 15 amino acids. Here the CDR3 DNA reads TGTGCCAGCAGCCGCCGGGGGGAGAGCTCCTACGAGCAGTACTTC. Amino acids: CASSRRGESSYEQYF.

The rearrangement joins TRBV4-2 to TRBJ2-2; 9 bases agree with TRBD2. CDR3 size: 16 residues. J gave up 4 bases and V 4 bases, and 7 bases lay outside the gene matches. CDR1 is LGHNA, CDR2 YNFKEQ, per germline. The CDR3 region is CASSPGLAGTTGELFF. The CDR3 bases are TGTGCCAGCAGCCCCGGGCTAGCGGGGACCACCGGGGAGCTGTTTTTT.

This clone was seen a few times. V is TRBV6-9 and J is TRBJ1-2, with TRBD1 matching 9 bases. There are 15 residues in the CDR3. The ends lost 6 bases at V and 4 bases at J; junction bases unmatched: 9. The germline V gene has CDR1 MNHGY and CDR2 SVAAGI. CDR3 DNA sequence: TGTGCCAGCAGCTTTAACAGGGGGCAGAGCTATGGCTACACCTTC. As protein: CASSFNRGQSYGYTF.

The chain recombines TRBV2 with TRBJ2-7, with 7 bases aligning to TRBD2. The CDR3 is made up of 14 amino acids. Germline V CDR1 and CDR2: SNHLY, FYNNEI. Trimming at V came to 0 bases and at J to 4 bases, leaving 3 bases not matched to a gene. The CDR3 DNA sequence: TGTGCCAGCAGTGAAGCTGGGGACTATTACGAGCAGTACTTC. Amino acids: CASSEAGDYYEQYF.

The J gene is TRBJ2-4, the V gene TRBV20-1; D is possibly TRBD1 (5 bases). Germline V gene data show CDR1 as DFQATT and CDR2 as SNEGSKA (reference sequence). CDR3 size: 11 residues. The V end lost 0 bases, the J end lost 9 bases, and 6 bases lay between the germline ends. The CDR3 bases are TGCAGTGCTAGAGATAGGGGCATTCAGTACTTC. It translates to CSARDRGIQYF.

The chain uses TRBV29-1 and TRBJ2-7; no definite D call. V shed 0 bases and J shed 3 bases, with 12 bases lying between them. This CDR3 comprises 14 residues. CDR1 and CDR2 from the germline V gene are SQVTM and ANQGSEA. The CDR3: CSVEESESHYEQYF. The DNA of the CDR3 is TGCAGCGTTGAAGAAAGCGAATCCCACTACGAGCAGTACTTC.

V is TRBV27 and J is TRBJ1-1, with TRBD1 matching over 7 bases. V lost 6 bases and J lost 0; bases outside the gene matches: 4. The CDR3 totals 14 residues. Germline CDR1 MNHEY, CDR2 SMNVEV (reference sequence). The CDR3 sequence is CASSRDSMNTEAFF. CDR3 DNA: TGTGCCAGCAGCCGGGACAGCATGAACACTGAAGCTTTCTTT.

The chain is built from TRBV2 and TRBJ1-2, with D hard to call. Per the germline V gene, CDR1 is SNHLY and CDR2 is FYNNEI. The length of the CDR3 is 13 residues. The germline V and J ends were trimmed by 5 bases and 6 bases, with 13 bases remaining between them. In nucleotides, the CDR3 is TGTGCCAGCAGTTATTTAATACACCATGGCTACACCTTC. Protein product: CASSYLIHHGYTF.

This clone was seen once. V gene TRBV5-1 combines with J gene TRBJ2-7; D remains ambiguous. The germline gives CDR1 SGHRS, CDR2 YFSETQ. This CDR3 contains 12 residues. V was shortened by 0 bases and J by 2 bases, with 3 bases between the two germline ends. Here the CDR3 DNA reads TGCGCCAGCAGCTTGGGAGCCTACGAGCAGTACTTC. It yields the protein CASSLGAYEQYF.

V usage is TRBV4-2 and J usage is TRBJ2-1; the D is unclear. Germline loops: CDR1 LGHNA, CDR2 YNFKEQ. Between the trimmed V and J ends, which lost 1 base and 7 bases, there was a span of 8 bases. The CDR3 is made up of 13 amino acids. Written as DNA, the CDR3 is TGTGCCAGCAGCCAAGTGCCAGAAAATGAGCAGTTCTTC. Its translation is CASSQVPENEQFF.

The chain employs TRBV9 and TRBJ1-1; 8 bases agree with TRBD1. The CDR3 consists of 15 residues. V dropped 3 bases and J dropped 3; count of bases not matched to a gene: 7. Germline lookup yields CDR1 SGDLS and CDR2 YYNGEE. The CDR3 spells CASSATGAQDTEAFF. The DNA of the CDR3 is TGTGCCAGCAGCGCGACAGGGGCGCAGGACACTGAAGCTTTCTTT. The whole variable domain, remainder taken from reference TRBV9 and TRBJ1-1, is DSGVTQTPKHLITATGQRVTLRCSPRSGDLSVYWYQQSLDQGLQFLIQYYNGEERAKGNILERFSAQQFPDLHSELNLSSLELGDSALYFCASSATGAQDTEAFFGQGTRLTVV.

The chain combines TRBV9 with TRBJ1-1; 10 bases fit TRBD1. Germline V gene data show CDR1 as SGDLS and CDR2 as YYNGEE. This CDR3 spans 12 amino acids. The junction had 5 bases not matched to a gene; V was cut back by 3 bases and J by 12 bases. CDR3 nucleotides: TGTGCCAGCAGCGCCCGGGACAGGGGCACTTTCTTT. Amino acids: CASSARDRGTFF. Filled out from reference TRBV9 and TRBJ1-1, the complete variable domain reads DSGVTQTPKHLITATGQRVTLRCSPRSGDLSVYWYQQSLDQGLQFLIQYYNGEERAKGNILERFSAQQFPDLHSELNLSSLELGDSALYFCASSARDRGTFFGQGTRLTVV.

CDR3 sequence (DNA): TGTGCCAGCAGTCAACAGGGGGGCGGCTATGGCTACACCTTC. This codes for CASSQQGGGYGYTF. The chain links TRBV28 to TRBJ1-2; 8 nucleotides match TRBD1. Trimming removed 5 bases from V and 4 bases from J; junction bases left unmatched: 6. Germline CDR1 MDHEN, CDR2 SYDVKM. The CDR3 is made up of 14 amino acids.

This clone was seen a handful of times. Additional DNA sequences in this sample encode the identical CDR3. The CDR3 bases are TGTGCCAGTAGCCCGCAGGGTGGCAATCAGCCCCAGCATTTT. It specifies CASSPQGGNQPQHF. The rearrangement uses TRBV19 and TRBJ1-5; D is possibly TRBD1 (5 bases). V was pared by 6 bases and J by 2 bases, with 11 bases between. Germline CDR1 LNHDA, CDR2 SQIVND (reference sequence). CDR3 length: 14 residues.

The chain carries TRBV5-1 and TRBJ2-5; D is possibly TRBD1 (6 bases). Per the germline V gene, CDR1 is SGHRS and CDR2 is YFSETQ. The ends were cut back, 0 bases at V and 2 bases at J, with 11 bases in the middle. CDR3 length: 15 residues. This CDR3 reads CASSLVGTQQETQYF. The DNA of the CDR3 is TGCGCCAGCAGCTTGGTAGGGACACAGCAAGAGACCCAGTACTTC.

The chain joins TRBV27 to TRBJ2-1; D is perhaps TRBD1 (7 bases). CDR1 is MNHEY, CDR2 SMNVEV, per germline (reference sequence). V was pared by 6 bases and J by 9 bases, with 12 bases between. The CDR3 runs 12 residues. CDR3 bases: TGTGCCAGCAGCAACAGGGGAGGTGAGCAGTTCTTC. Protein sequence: CASSNRGGEQFF.

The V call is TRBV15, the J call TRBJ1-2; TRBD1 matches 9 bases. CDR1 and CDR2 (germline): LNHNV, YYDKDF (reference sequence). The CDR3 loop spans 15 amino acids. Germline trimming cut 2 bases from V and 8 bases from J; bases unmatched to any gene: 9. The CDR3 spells CATSRMGQGSEGYTF. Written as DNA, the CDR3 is TGTGCCACCAGCAGAATGGGACAGGGTTCGGAAGGCTACACCTTC.

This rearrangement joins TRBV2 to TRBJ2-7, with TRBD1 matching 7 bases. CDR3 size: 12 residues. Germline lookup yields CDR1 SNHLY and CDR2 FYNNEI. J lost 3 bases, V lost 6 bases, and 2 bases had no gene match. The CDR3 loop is CASRWDSYEQYF. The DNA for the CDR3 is TGTGCCAGCAGGTGGGACAGCTACGAGCAGTACTTC.

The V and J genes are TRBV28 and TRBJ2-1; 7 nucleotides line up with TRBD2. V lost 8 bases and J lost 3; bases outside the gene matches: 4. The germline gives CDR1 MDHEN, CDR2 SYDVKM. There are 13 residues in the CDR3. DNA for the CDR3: TGTGCCAGCGAGCGGGGTAACTACAATGAGCAGTTCTTC. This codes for CASERGNYNEQFF.

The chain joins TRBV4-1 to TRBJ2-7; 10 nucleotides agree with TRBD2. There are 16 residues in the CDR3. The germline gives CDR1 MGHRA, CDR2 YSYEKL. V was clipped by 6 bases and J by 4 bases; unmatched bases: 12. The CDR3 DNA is TGCGCCAGCAGGAACATCCCGGCTAGCGGGAGTTACGAGCAGTACTTC. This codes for CASRNIPASGSYEQYF.

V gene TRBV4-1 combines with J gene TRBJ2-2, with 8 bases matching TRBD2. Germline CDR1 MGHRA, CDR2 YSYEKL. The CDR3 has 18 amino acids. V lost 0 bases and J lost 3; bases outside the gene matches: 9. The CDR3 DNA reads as TGCGCCAGCAGCCAAGAGGCCCTCACTAGCGGCTACACCGGGGAGCTGTTTTTT. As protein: CASSQEALTSGYTGELFF.

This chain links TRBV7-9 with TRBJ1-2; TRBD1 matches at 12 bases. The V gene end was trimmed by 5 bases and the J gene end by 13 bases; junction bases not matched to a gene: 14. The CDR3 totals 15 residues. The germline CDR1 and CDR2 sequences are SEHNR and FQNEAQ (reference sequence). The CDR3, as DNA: TGTGCCAGCAGCCCCCAGGGGACAGGGGGCACCCTACCCACCTTC. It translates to CASSPQGTGGTLPTF. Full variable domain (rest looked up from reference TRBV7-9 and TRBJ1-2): DTGVSQNPRHKITKRGQNVTFRCDPISEHNRLYWYRQTLGQGPEFLTYFQNEAQLEKSRLLSDRFSAERPKGSFSTLEIQRTEQGDSAMYLCASSPQGTGGTLPTFGSGTRLTVV.

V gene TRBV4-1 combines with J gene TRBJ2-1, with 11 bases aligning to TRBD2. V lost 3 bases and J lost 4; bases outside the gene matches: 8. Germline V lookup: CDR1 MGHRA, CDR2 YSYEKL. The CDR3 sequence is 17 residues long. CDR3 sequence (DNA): TGCGCCAGCAGCCAGGTACTAGCGGGAGTTTCTTACAATGAGCAGTTCTTC. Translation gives CASSQVLAGVSYNEQFF.

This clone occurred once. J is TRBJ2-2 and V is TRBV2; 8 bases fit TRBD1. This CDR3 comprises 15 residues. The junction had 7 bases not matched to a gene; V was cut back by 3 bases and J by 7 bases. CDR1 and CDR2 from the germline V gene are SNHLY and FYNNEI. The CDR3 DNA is TGTGCCAGCAGTGAGTCCAGGGGGCGGATCGGGGAGCTGTTTTTT. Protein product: CASSESRGRIGELFF.

The CDR3: CASSSVRGEQYF. The DNA of the CDR3 is TGTGCCAGCAGCTCGGTCAGGGGAGAGCAGTACTTC. V gene TRBV5-4 combines with J gene TRBJ2-7, with a tentative D call TRBD1 (6 bases). Germline CDR1 is SGHNT and CDR2 is YYREEE (reference sequence). The CDR3 spans 12 residues. The germline V and J ends were trimmed by 3 bases and 7 bases, with 11 bases remaining between them.

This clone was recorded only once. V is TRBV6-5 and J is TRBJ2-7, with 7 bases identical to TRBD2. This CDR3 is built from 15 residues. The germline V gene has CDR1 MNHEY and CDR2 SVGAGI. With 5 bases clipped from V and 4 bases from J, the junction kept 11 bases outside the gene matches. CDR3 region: CASSTDGGGVYEQYF. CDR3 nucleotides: TGTGCCAGCAGTACGGACGGGGGAGGGGTGTACGAGCAGTACTTC.

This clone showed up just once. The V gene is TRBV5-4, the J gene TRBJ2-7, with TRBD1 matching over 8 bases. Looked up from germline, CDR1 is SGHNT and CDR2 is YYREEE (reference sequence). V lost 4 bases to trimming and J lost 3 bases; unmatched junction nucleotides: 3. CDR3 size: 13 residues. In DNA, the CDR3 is TGTGCCAGCAGCAAGACAGGGGACTACGAGCAGTACTTC. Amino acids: CASSKTGDYEQYF.